One sample yielded the 10 T cell receptor beta chains listed below, sequenced in a study of shared clonotypes between healthy human individuals. The assay was immunoSEQ multiplex PCR, and TCRdb's table has in-frame clones only and misses some. Of about 2.3 million clones in the sample, approximately 90% were seen once. The specimen sequenced was naive CD4+ T cells from PBMCs. Subset: CD45RA+ positively selected. The receptors originated from a man aged 18 to 30 in good health. Some clones in this sample may be carry-over from other donors' samples.

The V and J genes are TRBV7-3 and TRBJ1-1; D remains ambiguous. V dropped 5 bases and J dropped 0 bases, with 10 bases sitting between them. Per the germline V gene, CDR1 is SGHTA and CDR2 is FQGTGA. This CDR3 has 14 amino acids. The CDR3 DNA follows: TGTGCCAGCAGCCCTGACCCGATGAACACTGAAGCTTTCTTT. This sequence encodes CASSPDPMNTEAFF.

The CDR3 nucleotides read TGTGCCAGCAGGCTAGCCTACGAGCAGTACTTC. This sequence encodes CASRLAYEQYF. The genes are TRBV28 and TRBJ2-7; D call uncertain. This CDR3 is 11 amino acids long. Germline loops: CDR1 MDHEN, CDR2 SYDVKM. V was clipped by 6 bases and J by 2 bases, with 5 bases between them.

This chain uses TRBV25-1 with TRBJ2-1, with TRBD1 matching 7 bases. CDR3 length equals 16 residues. Trimming took 5 bases from V and 9 from J; bases not matched to a gene: 16. The germline V gene has CDR1 MGHDK and CDR2 SYGVNS. The chain's CDR3 is CASSSTQGVLLGEQFF. DNA for the CDR3: TGTGCCAGCAGTTCTACGCAGGGGGTCCTCTTGGGTGAGCAGTTCTTC. Filled out from reference TRBV25-1 and TRBJ2-1, the complete variable domain reads EADIYQTPRYLVIGTGKKITLECSQTMGHDKMYWYQQDPGMELHLIHYSYGVNSTEKGDLSSESTVSRIRTEHFPLTLESARPSHTSQYLCASSSTQGVLLGEQFFGPGTRLTVL.

The genes are TRBV19 and TRBJ1-2; 7 bases line up with TRBD1. Germline V lookup: CDR1 LNHDA, CDR2 SQIVND (reference sequence). The V segment lost 3 bases and the J segment 4 bases; nucleotides outside the gene matches: 8. CDR3 length: 15 residues. CDR3 protein: CASSMGPTGVYGYTF. CDR3 nucleotides: TGTGCCAGTAGTATGGGCCCCACAGGGGTCTATGGCTACACCTTC.

This clone was seen only once. The chain combines TRBV19 with TRBJ2-1; no clear D gene. The V and J ends lost 5 bases and 8 bases respectively, with 16 bases between them. Germline CDR1 LNHDA, CDR2 SQIVND (reference sequence). The length of the CDR3 is 14 residues. CDR3 loop: CASSDTIKRYEQFF. The CDR3 DNA reads as TGTGCCAGTAGTGATACAATCAAGCGTTATGAGCAGTTCTTC.

This chain links TRBV11-2 with TRBJ1-1; 10 nucleotides line up with TRBD1. The CDR3 loop spans 13 amino acids. Looked up from germline, CDR1 is SGHAT and CDR2 is FQNNGV. With V trimmed by 5 bases and J by 11 bases, 8 bases remained unmatched. CDR3 region: CASSPRGTGDAFF. DNA for the CDR3: TGTGCCAGCAGCCCGCGCGGGACAGGGGACGCTTTCTTT.

With regard to this clone: This specimen includes other DNA sequences encoding the same CDR3. The V gene is TRBV7-3, the J gene TRBJ2-1; 15 bases fit TRBD2. CDR3 size: 17 residues. Trimming cost V 5 bases and J 2 bases; bases outside gene matches: 4. The germline gives CDR1 SGHTA, CDR2 FQGTGA. CDR3 in DNA: TGTGCCAGCAGCCCCCGGACTAGCGGGAGGGCCTACAATGAGCAGTTCTTC. Its protein product is CASSPRTSGRAYNEQFF. The full variable domain, completed using reference TRBV7-3 and TRBJ2-1, is GAGVSQTPSNKVTEKGKYVELRCDPISGHTALYWYRQSLGQGPEFLIYFQGTGAADDSGLPNDRFFAVRPEGSVSTLKIQRTERGDSAVYLCASSPRTSGRAYNEQFFGPGTRLTVL.

The gene calls are TRBV5-4 and TRBJ2-2; D not resolved. Trimming cost V 0 bases and J 2 bases, with 8 bases left between them. The CDR3 sequence is 15 residues long. The germline gives CDR1 SGHNT, CDR2 YYREEE (reference sequence). The CDR3 protein is CASSLESLNTGELFF. The CDR3 DNA is TGTGCCAGCAGCTTGGAAAGCTTAAACACCGGGGAGCTGTTTTTT.

The genes are TRBV5-1 and TRBJ2-7; no reliable D call. Germline CDR1 reads SGHRS; CDR2 reads YFSETQ. V was cut by 4 bases and J by 1 base, with 15 bases left in between. This CDR3 is 15 amino acids long. The CDR3 sequence is CASSDGQAISYEQYF. The CDR3, as DNA: TGCGCCAGCAGCGACGGCCAGGCGATTTCCTACGAGCAGTACTTC.

The rearrangement uses TRBV18 and TRBJ2-7; the match to TRBD2 covers 7 bases. The V gene end was trimmed by 3 bases and the J gene end by 0 bases; junction bases not matched to a gene: 5. CDR3 length: 15 residues. Germline CDR1 reads KGHSH; CDR2 reads LQKENI. CDR3: CASSPSSGPSYEQYF. The CDR3 DNA follows: TGTGCCAGCTCACCGTCTAGCGGACCCTCCTACGAGCAGTACTTC.